This T cell receptor (beta chain) stems from a study of cytotoxic CD8 clonotypes in ibrutinib-treated CLL. About the research overall: Once patients had received a median around 12 months of treatment, range 6 to 36, response samples were obtained. General study findings and limits: Clonality went up at the time of ibrutinib response, stayed stable in sustained remission, and later dropped back toward its baseline level at progression. Sustained-remission patients were sampled at one set of times and progressing patients at different ones.

Deep sequencing aimed at 1 in 200,000 to 1 in 1 million T cells' resolution. TCRdb's copy holds only in-frame clones and misses some; the assay was immunoSEQ multiplex PCR. The sample lists approximately 200,000 clones, 55% to 85% seen once, with 13% in the top ten. This clone was detected only a few times. Its antigen is still unknown. Germline CDR1 LGHNA, CDR2 YSLEER. V was shortened by 0 bases and J by 2 bases, with 13 bases between the two germline ends. The CDR3 sequence is 16 residues long. The V call is TRBV4-3, the J call TRBJ1-2, with TRBD1 as a possible D gene (5 bases). Sequencing used PBMCs, obtained after 24 months of ibrutinib treatment. The TCR comes from a human donor with chronic lymphocytic leukemia. CDR3 sequence (DNA): TGCGCCAGCAGCCAAGATCGGCAGGGAGCCAACTATGGCTACACCTTC. Amino acids: CASSQDRQGANYGYTF.